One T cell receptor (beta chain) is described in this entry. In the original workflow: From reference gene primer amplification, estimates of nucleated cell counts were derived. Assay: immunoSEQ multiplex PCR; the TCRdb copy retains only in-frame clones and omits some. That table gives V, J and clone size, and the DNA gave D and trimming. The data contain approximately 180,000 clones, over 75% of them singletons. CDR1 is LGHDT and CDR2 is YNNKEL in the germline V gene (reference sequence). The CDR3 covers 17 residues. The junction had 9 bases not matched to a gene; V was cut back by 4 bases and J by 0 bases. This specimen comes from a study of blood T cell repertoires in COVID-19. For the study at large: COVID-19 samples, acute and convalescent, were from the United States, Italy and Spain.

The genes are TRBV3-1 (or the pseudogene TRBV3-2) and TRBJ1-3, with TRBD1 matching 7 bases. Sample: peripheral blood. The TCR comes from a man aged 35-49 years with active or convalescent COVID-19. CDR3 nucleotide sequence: TGTGCCAGCAGCCCCCGACAGGGTAAATACTCTGGAAACACCATATATTTT. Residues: CASSPRQGKYSGNTIYF.